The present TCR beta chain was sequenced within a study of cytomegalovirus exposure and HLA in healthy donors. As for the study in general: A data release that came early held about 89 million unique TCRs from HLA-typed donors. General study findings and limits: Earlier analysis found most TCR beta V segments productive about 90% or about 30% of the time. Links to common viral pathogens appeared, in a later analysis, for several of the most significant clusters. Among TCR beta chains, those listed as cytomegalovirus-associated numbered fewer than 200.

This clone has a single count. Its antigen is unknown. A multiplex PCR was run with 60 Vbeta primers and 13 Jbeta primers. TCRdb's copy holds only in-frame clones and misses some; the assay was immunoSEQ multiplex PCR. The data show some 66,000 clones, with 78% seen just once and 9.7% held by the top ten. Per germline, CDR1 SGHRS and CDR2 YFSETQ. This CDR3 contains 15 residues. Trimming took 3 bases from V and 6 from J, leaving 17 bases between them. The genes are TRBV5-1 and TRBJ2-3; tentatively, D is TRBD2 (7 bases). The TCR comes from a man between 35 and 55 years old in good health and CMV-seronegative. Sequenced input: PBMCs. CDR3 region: CASSSGGPSGDTQYF. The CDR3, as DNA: TGCGCCAGCAGCTCGGGGGGCCCATCGGGGGATACGCAGTATTTT.